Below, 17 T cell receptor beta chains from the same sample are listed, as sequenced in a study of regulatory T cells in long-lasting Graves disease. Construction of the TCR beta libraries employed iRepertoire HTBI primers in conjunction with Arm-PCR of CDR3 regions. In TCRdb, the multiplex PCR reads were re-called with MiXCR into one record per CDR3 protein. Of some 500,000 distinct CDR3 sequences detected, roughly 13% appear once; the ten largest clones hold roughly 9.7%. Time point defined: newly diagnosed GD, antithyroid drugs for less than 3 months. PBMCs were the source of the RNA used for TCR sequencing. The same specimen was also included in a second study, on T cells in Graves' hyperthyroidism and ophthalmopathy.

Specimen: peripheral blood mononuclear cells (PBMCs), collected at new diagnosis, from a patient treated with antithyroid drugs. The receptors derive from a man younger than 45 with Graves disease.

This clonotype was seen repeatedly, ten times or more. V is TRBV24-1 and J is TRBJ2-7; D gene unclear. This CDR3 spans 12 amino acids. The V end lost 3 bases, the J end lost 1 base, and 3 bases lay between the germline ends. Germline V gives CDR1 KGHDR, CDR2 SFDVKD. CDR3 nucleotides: TGTGCCACCAGTGATCGGTCCTACGAGCAGTACTTC. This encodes CATSDRSYEQYF.

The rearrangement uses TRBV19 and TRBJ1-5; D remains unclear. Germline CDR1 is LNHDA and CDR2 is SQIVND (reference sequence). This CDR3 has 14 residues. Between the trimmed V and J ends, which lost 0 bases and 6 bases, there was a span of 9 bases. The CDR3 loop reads CASSIDGLGQPQHF. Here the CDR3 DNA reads TGTGCCAGTAGTATAGATGGCCTGGGTCAGCCCCAGCATTTT.

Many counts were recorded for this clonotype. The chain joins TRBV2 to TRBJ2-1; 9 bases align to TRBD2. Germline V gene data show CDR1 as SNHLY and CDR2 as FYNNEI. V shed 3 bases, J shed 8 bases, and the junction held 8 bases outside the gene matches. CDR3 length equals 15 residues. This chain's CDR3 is CASSELGLAVYEQFF. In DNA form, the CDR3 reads TGTGCCAGCAGTGAGTTGGGACTAGCAGTCTATGAGCAGTTCTTC.

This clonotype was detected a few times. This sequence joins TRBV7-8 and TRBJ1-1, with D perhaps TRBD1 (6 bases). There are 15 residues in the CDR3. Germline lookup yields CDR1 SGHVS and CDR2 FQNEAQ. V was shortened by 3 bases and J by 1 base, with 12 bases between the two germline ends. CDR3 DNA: TGTGCCAGCAGCTTGCAAATACAGGGGAACACTGAAGCTTTCTTT. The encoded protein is CASSLQIQGNTEAFF.

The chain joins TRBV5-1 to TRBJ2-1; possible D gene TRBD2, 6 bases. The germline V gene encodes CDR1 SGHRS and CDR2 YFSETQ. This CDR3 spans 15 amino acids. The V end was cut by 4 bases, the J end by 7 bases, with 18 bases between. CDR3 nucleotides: TGCGCCAGCAGCCCCCTCGGGGGTACTATGAATGAGCAGTTCTTC. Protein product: CASSPLGGTMNEQFF.

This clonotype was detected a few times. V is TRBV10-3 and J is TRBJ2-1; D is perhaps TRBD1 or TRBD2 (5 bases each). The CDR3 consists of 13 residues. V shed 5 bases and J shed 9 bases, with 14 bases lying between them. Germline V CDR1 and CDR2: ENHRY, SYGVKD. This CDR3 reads CAISPRGDSEQFF. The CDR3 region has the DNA TGTGCCATCAGTCCGAGGGGAGACAGTGAGCAGTTCTTC.

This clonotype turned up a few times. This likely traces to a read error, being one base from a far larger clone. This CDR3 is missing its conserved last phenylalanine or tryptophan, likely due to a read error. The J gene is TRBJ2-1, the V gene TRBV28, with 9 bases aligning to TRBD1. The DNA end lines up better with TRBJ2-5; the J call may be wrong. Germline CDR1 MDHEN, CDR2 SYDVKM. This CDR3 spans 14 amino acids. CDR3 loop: CASSSDRGRETQYL. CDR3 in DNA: TGTGCCAGCAGTTCTGACAGGGGGAGGGAGACCCAGTACCTC.

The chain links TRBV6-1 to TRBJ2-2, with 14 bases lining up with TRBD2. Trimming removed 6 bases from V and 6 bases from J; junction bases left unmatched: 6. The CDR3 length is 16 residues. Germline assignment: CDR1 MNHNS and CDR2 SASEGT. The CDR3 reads CASSEGLAGEAGELFF. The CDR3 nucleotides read TGTGCCAGCAGCGAGGGACTAGCGGGAGAGGCCGGGGAGCTGTTTTTT.

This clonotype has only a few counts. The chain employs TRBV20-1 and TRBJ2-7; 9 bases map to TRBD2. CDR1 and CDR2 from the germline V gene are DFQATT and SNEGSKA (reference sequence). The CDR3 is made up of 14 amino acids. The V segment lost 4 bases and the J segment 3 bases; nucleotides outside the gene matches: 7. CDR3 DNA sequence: TGCAGTGCTACCCGGACTAGCGCCTTCTACGAGCAGTACTTC. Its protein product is CSATRTSAFYEQYF.

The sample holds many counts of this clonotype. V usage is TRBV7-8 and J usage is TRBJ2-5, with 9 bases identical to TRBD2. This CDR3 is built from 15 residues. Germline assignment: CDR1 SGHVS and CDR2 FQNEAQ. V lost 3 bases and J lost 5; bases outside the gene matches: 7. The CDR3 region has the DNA TGTGCCAGCAGCTTTCGTAGCGGGAGTGGCGAGACCCAGTACTTC. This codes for CASSFRSGSGETQYF.

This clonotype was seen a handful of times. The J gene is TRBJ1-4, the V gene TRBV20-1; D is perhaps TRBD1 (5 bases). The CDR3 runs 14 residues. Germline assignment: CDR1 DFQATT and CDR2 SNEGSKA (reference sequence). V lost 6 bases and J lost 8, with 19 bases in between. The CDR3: CSAVLGARPEKLFF. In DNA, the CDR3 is TGCAGTGCCGTATTAGGGGCTCGACCCGAAAAACTGTTTTTT.

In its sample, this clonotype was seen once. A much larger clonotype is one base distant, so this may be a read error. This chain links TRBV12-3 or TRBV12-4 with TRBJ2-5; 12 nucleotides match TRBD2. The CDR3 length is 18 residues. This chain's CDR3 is CTSSGPPGTSGRSETQYF. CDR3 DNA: TGTACCAGCAGTGGACCTCCCGGAACTAGCGGGAGGTCCGAGACCCAGTACTTC.

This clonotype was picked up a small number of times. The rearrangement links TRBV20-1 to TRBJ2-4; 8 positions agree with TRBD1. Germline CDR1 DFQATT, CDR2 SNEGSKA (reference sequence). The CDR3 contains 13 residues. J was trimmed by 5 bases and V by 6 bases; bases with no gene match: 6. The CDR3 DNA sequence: TGCAGTGCCACCGACAGGGGCCAAAACATTCAGTACTTC. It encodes CSATDRGQNIQYF.

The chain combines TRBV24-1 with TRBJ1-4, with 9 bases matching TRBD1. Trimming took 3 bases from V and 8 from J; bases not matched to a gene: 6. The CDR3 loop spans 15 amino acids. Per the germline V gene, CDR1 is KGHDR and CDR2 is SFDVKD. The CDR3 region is CATSDPGTGHEKLFF. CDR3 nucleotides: TGTGCCACCAGTGATCCCGGGACAGGGCACGAAAAACTGTTTTTT.

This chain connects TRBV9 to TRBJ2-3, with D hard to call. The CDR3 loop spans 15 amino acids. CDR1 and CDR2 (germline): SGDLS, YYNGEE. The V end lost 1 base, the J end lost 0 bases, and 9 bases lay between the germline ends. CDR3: CASSVRAASTDTQYF. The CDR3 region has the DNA TGTGCCAGCAGCGTACGGGCAGCTAGCACAGATACGCAGTATTTT.

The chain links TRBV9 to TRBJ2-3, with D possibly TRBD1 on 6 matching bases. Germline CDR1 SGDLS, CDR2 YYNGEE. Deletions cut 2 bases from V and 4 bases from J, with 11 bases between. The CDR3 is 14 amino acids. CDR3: CASSVGARADTQYF. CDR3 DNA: TGTGCCAGCAGCGTGGGGGCGCGTGCAGATACGCAGTATTTT.

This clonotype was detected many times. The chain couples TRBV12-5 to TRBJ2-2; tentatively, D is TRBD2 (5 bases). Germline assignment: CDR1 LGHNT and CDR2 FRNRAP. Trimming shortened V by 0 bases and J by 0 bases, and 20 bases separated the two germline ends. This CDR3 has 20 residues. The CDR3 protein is CASGLVRIRRSEPNTGELFF. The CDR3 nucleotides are TGTGCTAGTGGTTTGGTACGAATAAGGAGGAGTGAACCGAACACCGGGGAGCTGTTTTTT.